A single sample gave rise to the 19 T cell receptor beta chains below, sequenced in a study of tumour-infiltrating T cells in Burkitt lymphoma. Measured with immunoSEQ multiplex PCR; TCRdb has only the in-frame clones, and not every one. This repertoire shows about 2,500 clones, 80% to 90% found once; its top ten account for around 19%. Source material: tumor tissue. These receptors were collected from a human donor with diffuse large B-cell lymphoma.

This clone was observed a handful of times. The gene calls are TRBV27 and TRBJ1-1; TRBD1 matches 9 bases. This CDR3 is built from 14 residues. V dropped 5 bases and J dropped 3; count of bases not matched to a gene: 4. Germline CDR1 reads MNHEY; CDR2 reads SMNVEV (reference sequence). The CDR3 reads CASSPWTGDTEAFF. CDR3 DNA: TGTGCCAGCAGTCCATGGACAGGGGACACTGAAGCTTTCTTT.

V gene TRBV11-2 combines with J gene TRBJ2-2, with 9 bases aligning to TRBD2. Per germline, CDR1 SGHAT and CDR2 FQNNGV. CDR3 length: 16 residues. V was clipped by 3 bases and J by 4 bases; unmatched bases: 6. CDR3 sequence: CASSFGTSFATGELFF. CDR3 bases: TGTGCCAGCAGCTTCGGGACTAGCTTTGCCACCGGGGAGCTGTTTTTT.

A word on this clone: Additional DNA sequences in this sample encode the identical CDR3. This rearrangement joins TRBV10-3 to TRBJ2-7, with 10 bases lining up with TRBD2. The CDR3 length is 14 residues. Per the germline V gene, CDR1 is ENHRY and CDR2 is SYGVKD. V trimming: 6 bases; J trimming: 5 bases; junction bases outside the gene matches: 7. CDR3 residues: CAISASGSSDEQYF. Written as DNA, the CDR3 is TGTGCCATCAGCGCTAGCGGGAGCAGCGACGAGCAGTACTTC.

The rearrangement uses TRBV6-5 and TRBJ2-7; D might be TRBD1 or TRBD2, each matching 5 bases. V lost 5 bases, J lost 7 bases, and 18 bases lay in between. Germline CDR1 is MNHEY and CDR2 is SVGAGI. The CDR3 has 14 residues. Here the CDR3 DNA reads TGTGCCAGCAGTCCTGGACCGGGACGAGGGGAGCAGTACTTC. Its translation is CASSPGPGRGEQYF.

The V call is TRBV29-1, the J call TRBJ2-7; TRBD2 is a possible D gene (6 bases). The germline V and J ends were trimmed by 4 bases and 0 bases, with 10 bases remaining between them. The CDR3 totals 13 residues. The V gene's germline CDR1 is SQVTM and CDR2 ANQGSEA. The CDR3 DNA follows: TGCAGCGTTGCGGGGGACCACTCCTACGAGCAGTACTTC. Protein product: CSVAGDHSYEQYF.

This clone was detected once. This rearrangement joins TRBV7-8 to TRBJ1-1, with 8 nucleotides matching TRBD1. The CDR3 is 15 residues long. V lost 2 bases and J lost 5; bases outside the gene matches: 7. CDR1 SGHVS and CDR2 FQNEAQ come from the germline V gene. The CDR3 nucleotides are TGTGCCAGCAGCTTATCCCTGACAGGGGATACTGAAGCTTTCTTT. Protein sequence: CASSLSLTGDTEAFF.

J is TRBJ2-7 and V is TRBV29-1; tentative D call: TRBD1 (6 bases). Germline lookup yields CDR1 SQVTM and CDR2 ANQGSEA. V gave up 7 bases and J gave up 7 bases, with 17 bases separating them. The CDR3 runs to 12 residues. CDR3 sequence (DNA): TGCAGCGGGGGGACAATCCTAGGGGAGCAGTACTTC. It specifies CSGGTILGEQYF.

V usage is TRBV25-1 and J usage is TRBJ1-1; no definite D call. V lost 6 bases and J 5 bases, leaving 10 bases between the germline ends. Germline V gives CDR1 MGHDK, CDR2 SYGVNS. The CDR3 consists of 12 residues. This CDR3 reads CASSAILTEAFF. Written as DNA, the CDR3 is TGTGCCAGCAGCGCGATATTAACTGAAGCTTTCTTT.

This sequence joins TRBV5-4 and TRBJ1-1; D is perhaps TRBD1 (6 bases). V shed 4 bases and J shed 0 bases, with 7 bases lying between them. The CDR3 has 13 amino acids. Germline V lookup: CDR1 SGHNT, CDR2 YYREEE (reference sequence). In nucleotides, the CDR3 is TGTGCCAGCAGCGCAGGGGTGAACACTGAAGCTTTCTTT. This gives the protein CASSAGVNTEAFF.

This clone was observed once. The gene calls are TRBV28 and TRBJ1-1; 7 bases are shared with TRBD1. There are 14 residues in the CDR3. CDR1 is MDHEN, CDR2 SYDVKM, per germline. Germline trimming cut 5 bases from V and 1 base from J; bases unmatched to any gene: 4. This CDR3 is CASSTGVRNTEAFF. The CDR3 coding sequence is TGTGCCAGCAGTACAGGGGTGCGGAACACTGAAGCTTTCTTT.

By sample share, this clone is large. The chain joins TRBV21-1 to TRBJ1-4. TRBV21-1 is noted as a pseudogene. The CDR3 is made up of 12 amino acids. The CDR3 nucleotides read TGTGCCAGCAGCAAGGAGCGTGAAAAACTGTTTTTT. Residues: CASSKEREKLFF.

This chain joins TRBV2 and TRBJ2-3; no reliable D call. Germline V gene lookup returns CDR1 SNHLY and CDR2 FYNNEI. CDR3 length: 14 residues. V was clipped by 8 bases and J by 0 bases, with 12 bases between them. The CDR3 sequence: CASRVTASTDTQYF. CDR3 nucleotide sequence: TGTGCCAGCCGTGTGACGGCCAGCACAGATACGCAGTATTTT.

The chain recombines TRBV28 with TRBJ2-2; 8 nucleotides align to TRBD1. Germline values: CDR1 MDHEN, CDR2 SYDVKM. CDR3 length equals 14 residues. The V gene end was trimmed by 8 bases and the J gene end by 7 bases; junction bases not matched to a gene: 9. This chain's CDR3 is CASQLDREIGELFF. The CDR3, as DNA: TGTGCCAGCCAACTGGACAGGGAGATCGGGGAGCTGTTTTTT.

This chain links TRBV27 with TRBJ2-7; D might be TRBD1 (6 bases). V lost 4 bases and J 2 bases, leaving 12 bases between the germline ends. This CDR3 is built from 14 residues. Germline CDR1 MNHEY, CDR2 SMNVEV (reference sequence). This CDR3 reads CASSYYRDAYEQYF. In nucleotides, the CDR3 is TGTGCCAGCAGTTATTACAGGGATGCCTACGAGCAGTACTTC.

This clone was detected a few times. The rearrangement uses TRBV15 and TRBJ2-1; possible D gene TRBD2, 6 bases. The CDR3 runs 15 residues. V dropped 1 base and J dropped 4 bases, with 11 bases sitting between them. CDR1 is LNHNV, CDR2 YYDKDF, per germline (reference sequence). This CDR3 reads CATSRAGDSYNEQFF. The CDR3 DNA sequence: TGTGCCACCAGCAGAGCGGGGGACTCTTACAATGAGCAGTTCTTC.

The V and J genes are TRBV2 and TRBJ1-4; D gene uncertain. The V gene lost 6 bases and the J gene lost 11 bases, with 10 bases spanning the gap. The CDR3 runs to 11 residues. Germline loops: CDR1 SNHLY, CDR2 FYNNEI. CDR3 DNA: TGTGCCAGCAGCCCCAGTGGTAAACTGTTTTTT. Amino acids: CASSPSGKLFF.

The chain has TRBV19 and TRBJ1-4, with D maybe TRBD1 (6 bases). The CDR3 has 16 amino acids. CDR1 and CDR2 (germline): LNHDA, SQIVND (reference sequence). V dropped 5 bases and J dropped 7 bases, with 20 bases sitting between them. Here the CDR3 reads CASSSVTGSGGEKLFF. The CDR3 nucleotides are TGTGCCAGTAGTTCCGTGACAGGCTCAGGAGGTGAAAAACTGTTTTTT.

The chain has TRBV29-1 and TRBJ1-3; D gene uncertain. The germline V gene has CDR1 SQVTM and CDR2 ANQGSEA. CDR3 length: 12 amino acids. V was shortened by 4 bases and J by 0 bases, with 4 bases between the two germline ends. In DNA form, the CDR3 reads TGCAGCGTTGCCTCCTCTGGAAACACCATATATTTT. Its protein product is CSVASSGNTIYF.

The V and J genes are TRBV7-2 and TRBJ2-2; possibly TRBD2 for D (6 bases). Germline loops: CDR1 SGHTA, CDR2 FQGNSA. V dropped 3 bases and J dropped 0 bases, with 8 bases sitting between them. This CDR3 has 15 amino acids. The CDR3 region is CASSFTSSNTGELFF. DNA of the CDR3: TGTGCCAGCAGCTTCACTAGCTCGAACACCGGGGAGCTGTTTTTT.